This T cell receptor (beta chain) was obtained from a study of T-cell reconstitution after alpha-beta-depleted transplantation in children. Notes on this clonotype: The target antigen is unknown. One junction end disagrees with the germline gene, perhaps due to a read error.

CDR3 length: 14 residues. Germline-derived CDR1 and CDR2 are SGHRS and YFSETQ. Molecular barcoding with unique molecular identifiers was used for the TCRbeta library. TCRdb called the PCR reads again in MiXCR, with one record for every CDR3 protein. The profile shows roughly 570,000 distinct CDR3 sequences, over 25% of them singletons. Whole-study findings and limits: Surviving recipient T cells and thymic progenitors underlay high day-60 TCRbeta diversity in some patients. Reportedly, roughly two months post-transplant, alpha-beta T cells arose from several hundred expanded graft clones. T-cell numbers and diversity one year post-transplant derived largely from freshly generated T cells.

The sequence derives from a boy under three years old with Wiskott-Aldrich syndrome, due to receive a stem cell transplant. The input for sequencing was PBMCs, taken before TCRalphabeta/CD19-depleted stem cell transplant. The chain has TRBV5-1 and TRBJ2-7; 10 positions match TRBD1. The chain's CDR3 is CASSSTGGGYEQYF. For the CDR3, the DNA is TGCGCTAGCAGCTCGACAGGGGGCGGGTACGAGCAGTACTTC.